The clone carrying this T cell receptor beta chain was found a few times. This sample is drawn from a study of blood T cell repertoires in COVID-19. The ends were cut back, 1 base at V and 3 bases at J, with 13 bases in the middle. CDR3 length: 15 residues. The germline V gene has CDR1 SNHLY and CDR2 FYNNEI. Only in-frame clones appear in the TCRdb table, and some are missing; sequencing was by immunoSEQ multiplex PCR. The repertoire holds 25,000 to 35,000 clones, with around nine tenths as singletons. Sample: peripheral blood. J is TRBJ2-7 and V is TRBV2; possible D gene TRBD1, 5 bases. The receptor was isolated from a human donor in a cohort sampled during active COVID-19. The donor label of this sample is uncertain. CDR3 DNA: TGTGCCAGCAGTGAAGAGGCAGGGATTAACTACGAGCAGTACTTC. It yields the protein CASSEEAGINYEQYF.